These 20 T cell receptor beta chains came from one sample sequenced in a study. TCRdb passed the RT-PCR reads through MiXCR, listing each CDR3 protein once. The sample contains around 700,000 distinct CDR3 sequences, 12% to 15% of which appear only once. Material for sequencing was memory CD4+ T cells from blood. Receptor source: a female donor in good health, serving as a healthy control.

Details on this clonotype: Relative to the germline gene, one junction end is altered; a read error may explain this. The V gene is TRBV20-1, the J gene TRBJ2-1; D is possibly TRBD2 (5 bases). Germline CDR1 and CDR2: DFQATT and SNEGSKA (reference sequence). There are 14 residues in the CDR3. In DNA, the CDR3 is TGCAGTGCTCTAAATCCGCCGGGGTACAATGAGAAGTTCTTC. This gives the protein CSALNPPGYNEKFF.

This clonotype was found many times. The J gene is TRBJ2-5, the V gene TRBV12-3 or TRBV12-4; unclear D gene. The CDR3 spans 14 residues. V lost 5 bases, J lost 5 bases, and 15 bases lay in between. The CDR3: CASSGYFLGETQYF. The CDR3 DNA reads TGTGCCAGCAGTGGGTACTTCCTGGGCGAGACCCAGTACTTC.

This clonotype was observed at least ten times. The V and J genes are TRBV6-5 and TRBJ2-7; TRBD1 matches at 9 bases. J lost 0 bases, V lost 5 bases, and 14 bases had no gene match. The germline CDR1 and CDR2 sequences are MNHEY and SVGAGI. This CDR3 is 18 amino acids long. The CDR3 coding sequence is TGTGCCAGCAGTAAGAGACCAACCGGGACAGGGTACTCCTACGAGCAGTACTTC. Translation gives CASSKRPTGTGYSYEQYF.

This clonotype was seen a few times. V and J are TRBV4-3 and TRBJ2-3; TRBD2 agrees at 10 bases. Germline CDR1 LGHNA, CDR2 YSLEER. Germline trimming cut 4 bases from V and 5 bases from J; bases unmatched to any gene: 9. The CDR3 runs 16 residues. CDR3 DNA: TGCGCCAGCAGCCTCGCACTCAGCGGGGGGGGAGATACGCAGTATTTT. Encoded protein: CASSLALSGGGDTQYF.

The J gene is TRBJ2-2, the V gene TRBV18; 8 nucleotides line up with TRBD2. The CDR3 has 15 residues. The germline CDR1 and CDR2 sequences are KGHSH and LQKENI. V shed 3 bases, J shed 6 bases, and the junction held 6 bases outside the gene matches. This CDR3 is CASSPSGSGSGELFF. CDR3 nucleotides: TGTGCCAGCTCACCGAGCGGGAGTGGATCCGGGGAGCTGTTTTTT.

This sequence joins TRBV5-1 and TRBJ2-5; 7 nucleotides line up with TRBD2. The germline V gene encodes CDR1 SGHRS and CDR2 YFSETQ. The V segment lost 4 bases and the J segment 4 bases; nucleotides outside the gene matches: 19. CDR3 length equals 18 residues. The CDR3 bases are TGCGCCAGCAGCCCCACACACCCTCGGTCAGGGAGGGTAGAGACCCAGTACTTC. This gives the protein CASSPTHPRSGRVETQYF.

This clonotype has more than one count but fewer than ten. The chain joins TRBV15 to TRBJ2-7; D tentatively reads TRBD1 or TRBD2 (7 bases each). The V gene's germline CDR1 is LNHNV and CDR2 YYDKDF (reference sequence). The CDR3 length is 13 residues. V shed 1 base and J shed 7 bases, with 11 bases lying between them. DNA for the CDR3: TGTGCCACCAGCAGAGGCCAGGGGGGGGAGCAGTACTTC. Translating gives CATSRGQGGEQYF.

This clonotype was observed at least ten times. This rearrangement joins TRBV7-3 to TRBJ2-1; D perhaps matches TRBD2 (6 bases). Germline CDR1 and CDR2: SGHTA and FQGTGA. The CDR3 covers 15 residues. V lost 5 bases and J lost 3, with 14 bases in between. This chain's CDR3 is CASSPQLAGYNEQFF. For the CDR3, the DNA is TGTGCCAGCAGCCCCCAACTAGCAGGCTACAATGAGCAGTTCTTC.

This chain joins TRBV7-3 and TRBJ2-2; no clear D. The germline V gene encodes CDR1 SGHTA and CDR2 FQGTGA. V lost 1 base, J lost 7 bases, and 10 bases lay in between. The CDR3 loop spans 14 amino acids. The CDR3 protein is CASSLSGLVGELFF. CDR3 coding DNA: TGTGCCAGCAGCTTAAGTGGGCTAGTCGGGGAGCTGTTTTTT.

This clonotype was seen a few times. The V and J genes are TRBV5-1 and TRBJ2-1, with D maybe TRBD1 (6 bases). Trimming took 2 bases from V and 0 from J, leaving 15 bases between them. The CDR3 loop spans 17 amino acids. In germline, CDR1 is SGHRS, CDR2 YFSETQ. The chain's CDR3 is CASSLGTHRSSYNEQFF. The CDR3 region has the DNA TGCGCCAGCAGCTTAGGGACACATCGGAGCTCCTACAATGAGCAGTTCTTC. The full variable domain, in which reference TRBV5-1 and TRBJ2-1 provide the parts outside the CDR3, is KAGVTQTPRYLIKTRGQQVTLSCSPISGHRSVSWYQQTPGQGLQFLFEYFSETQRNKGNFPGRFSGRQFSNSRSEMNVSTLELGDSALYLCASSLGTHRSSYNEQFFGPGTRLTVL.

At least ten counts were recorded for this clonotype. This chain links TRBV12-3 or TRBV12-4 with TRBJ2-5; D possibly uses TRBD1 or TRBD2 (6 bases each). The length of the CDR3 is 14 residues. Trimming left V 2 bases short and J 5 bases short, with 12 bases between. Here the CDR3 reads CASSLFGGGETQYF. The CDR3 region has the DNA TGTGCCAGCAGTTTATTCGGGGGCGGGGAGACCCAGTACTTC.

This clonotype has a handful of counts. The chain carries TRBV5-1 and TRBJ1-2, with a possible D match to TRBD1 (5 bases). Germline assignment: CDR1 SGHRS and CDR2 YFSETQ. Trimming removed 1 base from V and 3 bases from J, with 10 bases in between. The CDR3 has 14 residues. CDR3 protein: CASSLQGEDYGYTF. CDR3 nucleotides: TGCGCCAGCAGCTTGCAAGGGGAGGACTATGGCTACACCTTC.

This rearrangement joins TRBV2 to TRBJ2-7, with no clear D. The CDR3 extends over 14 amino acids. Trimming pared 4 bases from V and 5 bases from J, leaving 15 bases between. CDR1 SNHLY and CDR2 FYNNEI come from the germline V gene. Written as DNA, the CDR3 is TGTGCCAGCAGTGCGCAGCAGACAACGGACGAGCAGTACTTC. It specifies CASSAQQTTDEQYF.

This clonotype was counted many times. The chain links TRBV6-5 to TRBJ2-3; 9 positions agree with TRBD2. Trimming took 5 bases from V and 3 from J; bases not matched to a gene: 15. The CDR3 is 18 amino acids. CDR1 and CDR2 (germline): MNHEY, SVGAGI. The CDR3 DNA reads as TGTGCCAGCAGTCAGTCTACCCATCTAGCGGGGAGTACAGATACGCAGTATTTT. It codes for CASSQSTHLAGSTDTQYF.

This clonotype was recorded only once. The chain recombines TRBV3-1 with TRBJ1-2; unclear D gene. Trimming took 0 bases from V and 1 from J, leaving 6 bases between them. The germline gives CDR1 LGHDT, CDR2 YNNKEL (reference sequence). The CDR3 has 14 amino acids. The CDR3 coding sequence is TGTGCCAGCAGCCAAGATGAGAGTAACTATGGCTACACCTTC. It codes for CASSQDESNYGYTF.

This chain links TRBV20-1 with TRBJ2-2, with TRBD2 identical over 10 bases. CDR1 DFQATT and CDR2 SNEGSKA come from the germline V gene (reference sequence). Germline trimming cut 0 bases from V and 7 bases from J; bases unmatched to any gene: 14. This CDR3 region has 18 residues. CDR3 bases: TGCAGTGCTAGAGAGCCGTTCGCTAGCGGGAGAGGGGACGGGGAGCTGTTTTTT. Protein: CSAREPFASGRGDGELFF.

Only a few counts were recorded for this clonotype. J is TRBJ1-6 and V is TRBV9; D is unresolved. There are 15 residues in the CDR3. The V end lost 4 bases, the J end lost 7 bases, and 15 bases lay between the germline ends. Germline V CDR1 and CDR2: SGDLS, YYNGEE. The CDR3 spells CASSPNTRPNSPLHF. CDR3 in DNA: TGTGCCAGCAGCCCAAACACCCGCCCGAATTCACCCCTCCACTTT.

This clonotype was counted at least ten times. This chain links TRBV18 with TRBJ2-7; 11 nucleotides agree with TRBD1. V trimming: 0 bases; J trimming: 9 bases; junction bases outside the gene matches: 4. This CDR3 contains 14 residues. Germline V gene sequence: CDR1 KGHSH, CDR2 LQKENI. CDR3 loop: CASSPPEDRGRQYF. CDR3 DNA: TGTGCCAGCTCACCACCGGAGGACAGGGGGCGGCAGTACTTC. The full variable domain, its missing parts supplied by reference TRBV18 and TRBJ2-7, is NAGVMQNPRHLVRRRGQEARLRCSPMKGHSHVYWYRQLPEEGLKFMVYLQKENIIDESGMPKERFSAEFPKEGPSILRIQQVVRGDSAAYFCASSPPEDRGRQYFGPGTRLTVT.

This clonotype has more than one count but fewer than ten. The rearrangement joins TRBV10-3 to TRBJ2-3; TRBD2 matches 7 bases. Trimming removed 10 bases from V and 0 bases from J; junction bases left unmatched: 16. This CDR3 has 17 amino acids. Germline V gene sequence: CDR1 ENHRY, CDR2 SYGVKD. CDR3 sequence (DNA): TGTGCCAGCAGCTTCCTGGTAAGCGGGAAAAGCACAGATACGCAGTATTTT. Translation: CASSFLVSGKSTDTQYF.

The sample holds many counts of this clonotype. The CDR3 spells CASRGQGRTNYGYTF. The CDR3 bases are TGTGCCAGCAGAGGACAGGGCCGCACTAACTATGGCTACACCTTC. V usage is TRBV6-5 and J usage is TRBJ1-2; 8 bases align to TRBD1. The length of the CDR3 is 15 residues. Germline-derived CDR1 and CDR2 are MNHEY and SVGAGI. The junction had 6 bases not matched to a gene; V was cut back by 6 bases and J by 0 bases.